This TCR beta chain was profiled in a study of regulatory T cells in long-lasting Graves disease. Germline assignment: CDR1 MNHEY and CDR2 SMNVEV (reference sequence). The CDR3 totals 14 residues. The V end lost 5 bases, the J end lost 6 bases, and 13 bases lay between the germline ends. Regarding time point: persistent/refractory GD, antithyroid drugs over 5 years with positive TRAb. From RNA extracted from PBMCs, the TCR library was made. iRepertoire HTBI primers and Arm-PCR of CDR3 regions built TCR beta libraries. TCRdb re-derived calls from the multiplex PCR reads in MiXCR, one entry per CDR3 protein. In the table there are 700,000 or so distinct CDR3 sequences, about 30% of which are singletons.

Sequencing was performed on peripheral blood mononuclear cells (PBMCs), taken when the disease was refractory, from a patient treated with antithyroid drugs. The source of this sequence is a female donor with Graves disease. The chain is built from TRBV27 and TRBJ2-2; D gene uncertain. CDR3 nucleotides: TGTGCCAGCAGTCCATACCCCGATCCCGGGGAGCTGTTTTTT. This translates into CASSPYPDPGELFF.